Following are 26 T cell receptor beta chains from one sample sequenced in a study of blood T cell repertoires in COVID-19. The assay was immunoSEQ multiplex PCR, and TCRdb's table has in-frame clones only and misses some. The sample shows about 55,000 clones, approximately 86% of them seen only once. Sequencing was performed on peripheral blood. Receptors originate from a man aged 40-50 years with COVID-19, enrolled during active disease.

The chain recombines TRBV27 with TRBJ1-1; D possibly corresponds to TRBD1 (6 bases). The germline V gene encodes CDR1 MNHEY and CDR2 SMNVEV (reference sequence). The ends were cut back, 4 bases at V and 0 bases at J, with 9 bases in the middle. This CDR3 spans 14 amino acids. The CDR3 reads CASSYQGMNTEAFF. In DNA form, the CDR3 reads TGTGCCAGCAGTTATCAGGGGATGAACACTGAAGCTTTCTTT.

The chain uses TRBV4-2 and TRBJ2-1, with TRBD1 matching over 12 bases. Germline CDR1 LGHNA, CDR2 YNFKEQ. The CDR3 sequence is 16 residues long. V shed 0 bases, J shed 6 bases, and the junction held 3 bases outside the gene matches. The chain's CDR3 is CASSQEWGQGANEQFF. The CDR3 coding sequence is TGTGCCAGCAGCCAAGAATGGGGACAGGGGGCCAATGAGCAGTTCTTC.

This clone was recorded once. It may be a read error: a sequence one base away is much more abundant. CDR3 loop: CASRPQGSYEQYF. CDR3 nucleotide sequence: TGTGCCAGCAGACCCCAGGGCTCCTACGAGCAGTACTTC. The rearrangement links TRBV28 to TRBJ2-7; D might be TRBD1 (5 bases). Deletions cut 6 bases from V and 0 bases from J, with 9 bases between. This CDR3 contains 13 residues. Germline-derived CDR1 and CDR2 are MDHEN and SYDVKM.

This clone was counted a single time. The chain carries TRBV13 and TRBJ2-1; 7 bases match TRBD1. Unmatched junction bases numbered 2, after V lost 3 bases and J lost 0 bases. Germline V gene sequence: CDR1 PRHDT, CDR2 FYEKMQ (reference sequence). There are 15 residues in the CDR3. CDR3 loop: CASSFGDSSYNEQFF. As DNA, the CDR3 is TGTGCCAGCAGCTTTGGGGACAGCTCCTACAATGAGCAGTTCTTC.

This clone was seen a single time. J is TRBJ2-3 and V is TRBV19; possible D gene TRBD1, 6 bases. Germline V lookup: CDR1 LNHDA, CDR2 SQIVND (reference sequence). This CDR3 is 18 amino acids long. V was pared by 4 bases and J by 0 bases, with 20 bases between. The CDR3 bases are TGTGCCAGTAGTAACGGGGTTTGGTCCGGACAGAGCACAGATACGCAGTATTTT. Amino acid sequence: CASSNGVWSGQSTDTQYF. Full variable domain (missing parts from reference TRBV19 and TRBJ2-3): DGGITQSPKYLFRKEGQNVTLSCEQNLNHDAMYWYRQDPGQGLRLIYYSQIVNDFQKGDIAEGYSVSREKKESFPLTVTSAQKNPTAFYLCASSNGVWSGQSTDTQYFGPGTRLTVL.

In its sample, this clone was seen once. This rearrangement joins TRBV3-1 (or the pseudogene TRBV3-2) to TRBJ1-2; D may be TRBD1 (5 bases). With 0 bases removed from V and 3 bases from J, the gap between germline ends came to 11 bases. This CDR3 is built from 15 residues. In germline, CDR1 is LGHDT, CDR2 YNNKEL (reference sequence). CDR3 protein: CASSQELGGDYGYTF. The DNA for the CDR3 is TGTGCCAGCAGCCAAGAGTTGGGGGGTGACTATGGCTACACCTTC.

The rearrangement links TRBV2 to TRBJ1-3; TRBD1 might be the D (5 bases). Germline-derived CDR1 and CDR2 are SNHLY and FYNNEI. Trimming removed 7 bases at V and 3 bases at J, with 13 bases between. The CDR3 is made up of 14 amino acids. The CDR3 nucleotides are TGTGCCAGCACCTCCCCGGGACTTGGAAACACCATATATTTT. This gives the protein CASTSPGLGNTIYF.

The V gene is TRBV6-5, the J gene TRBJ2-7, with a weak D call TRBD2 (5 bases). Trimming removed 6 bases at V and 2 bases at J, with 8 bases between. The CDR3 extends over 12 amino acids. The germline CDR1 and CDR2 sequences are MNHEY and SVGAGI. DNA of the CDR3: TGTGCCAGCAGCCGAGGGACCTACGAGCAGTACTTC. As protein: CASSRGTYEQYF.

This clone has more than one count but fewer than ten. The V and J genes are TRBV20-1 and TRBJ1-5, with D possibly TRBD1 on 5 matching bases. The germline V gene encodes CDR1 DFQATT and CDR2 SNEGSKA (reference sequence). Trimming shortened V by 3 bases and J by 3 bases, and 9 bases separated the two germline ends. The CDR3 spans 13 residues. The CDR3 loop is CSASSGANQPQHF. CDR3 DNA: TGCAGTGCTAGTAGCGGGGCCAATCAGCCCCAGCATTTT.

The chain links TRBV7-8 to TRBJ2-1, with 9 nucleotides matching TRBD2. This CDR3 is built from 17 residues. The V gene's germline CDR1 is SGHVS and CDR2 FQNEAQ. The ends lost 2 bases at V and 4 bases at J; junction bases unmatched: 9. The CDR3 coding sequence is TGTGCCAGCAGCTTATCTGGCGGGGGGGCGTCGTACAATGAGCAGTTCTTC. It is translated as CASSLSGGGASYNEQFF. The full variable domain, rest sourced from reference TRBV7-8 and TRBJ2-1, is GAGVSQSPRYKVAKRGQDVALRCDPISGHVSLFWYQQALGQGPEFLTYFQNEAQLDKSGLPSDRFFAERPEGSVSTLKIQRTQQEDSAVYLCASSLSGGGASYNEQFFGPGTRLTVL.

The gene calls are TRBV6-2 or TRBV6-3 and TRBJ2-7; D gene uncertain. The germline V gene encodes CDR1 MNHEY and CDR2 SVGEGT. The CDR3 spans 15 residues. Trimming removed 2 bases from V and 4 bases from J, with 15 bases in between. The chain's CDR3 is CASSYPVVTFYEQYF. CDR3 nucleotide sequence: TGTGCCAGCAGTTACCCGGTAGTGACTTTTTACGAGCAGTACTTC.

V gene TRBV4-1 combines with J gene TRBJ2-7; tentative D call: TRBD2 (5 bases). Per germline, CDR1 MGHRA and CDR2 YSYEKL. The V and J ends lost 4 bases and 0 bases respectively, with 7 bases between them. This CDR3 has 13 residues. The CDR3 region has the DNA TGCGCCAGCAGCCCGGACTCCTCCTACGAGCAGTACTTC. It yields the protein CASSPDSSYEQYF.

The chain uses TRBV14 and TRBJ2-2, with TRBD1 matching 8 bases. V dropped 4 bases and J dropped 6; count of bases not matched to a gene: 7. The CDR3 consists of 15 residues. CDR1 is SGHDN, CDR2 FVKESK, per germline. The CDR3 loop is CASSPWTGNSGELFF. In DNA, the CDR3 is TGTGCCAGCAGCCCGTGGACAGGGAATTCCGGGGAGCTGTTTTTT. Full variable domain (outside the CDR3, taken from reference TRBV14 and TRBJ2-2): EAGVTQFPSHSVIEKGQTVTLRCDPISGHDNLYWYRRVMGKEIKFLLHFVKESKQDESGMPNNRFLAERTGGTYSTLKVQPAELEDSGVYFCASSPWTGNSGELFFGEGSRLTVL.

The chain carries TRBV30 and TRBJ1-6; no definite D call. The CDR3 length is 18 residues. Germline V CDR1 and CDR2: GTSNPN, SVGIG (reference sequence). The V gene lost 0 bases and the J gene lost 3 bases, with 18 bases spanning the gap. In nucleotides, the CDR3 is TGTGCCTGGAGTGTACTACCTCTCACCTCCGACTATAATTCACCCCTCCACTTT. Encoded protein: CAWSVLPLTSDYNSPLHF.

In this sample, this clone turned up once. In nucleotides, the CDR3 is TGTGCCAGCAGTGAAGGGCAGAACTACAATGAGCAGTTCTTC. This encodes CASSEGQNYNEQFF. The V and J genes are TRBV2 and TRBJ2-1, with unresolved D. V dropped 1 base and J dropped 3 bases, with 7 bases sitting between them. This CDR3 is 14 amino acids long. The V gene's germline CDR1 is SNHLY and CDR2 FYNNEI.

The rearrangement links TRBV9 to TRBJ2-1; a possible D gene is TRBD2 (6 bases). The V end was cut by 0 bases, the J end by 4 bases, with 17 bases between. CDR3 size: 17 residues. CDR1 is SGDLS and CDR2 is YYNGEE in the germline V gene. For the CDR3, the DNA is TGTGCCAGCAGCGTAGGGTCTCTAGGGACTGCGTACAATGAGCAGTTCTTC. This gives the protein CASSVGSLGTAYNEQFF.

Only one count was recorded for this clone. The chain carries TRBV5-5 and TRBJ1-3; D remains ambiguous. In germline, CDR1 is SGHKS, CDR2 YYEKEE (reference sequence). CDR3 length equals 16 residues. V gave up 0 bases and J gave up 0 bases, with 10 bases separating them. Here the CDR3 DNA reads TGTGCCAGCAGCTTGGCCGGGGTTCACTCTGGAAACACCATATATTTT. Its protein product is CASSLAGVHSGNTIYF.

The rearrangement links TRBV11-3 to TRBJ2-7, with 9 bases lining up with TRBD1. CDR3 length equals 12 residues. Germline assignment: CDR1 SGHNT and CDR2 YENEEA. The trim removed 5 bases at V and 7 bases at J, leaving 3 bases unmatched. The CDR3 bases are TGTGCCAGCAGCATCGACAGGGGGGAGCAGTACTTC. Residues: CASSIDRGEQYF. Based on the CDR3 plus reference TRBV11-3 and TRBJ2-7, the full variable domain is EAGVVQSPRYKIIEKKQPVAFWCNPISGHNTLYWYLQNLGQGPELLIRYENEEAVDDSQLPKDRFSAERLKGVDSTLKIQPAELGDSAVYLCASSIDRGEQYFGPGTRLTVT.

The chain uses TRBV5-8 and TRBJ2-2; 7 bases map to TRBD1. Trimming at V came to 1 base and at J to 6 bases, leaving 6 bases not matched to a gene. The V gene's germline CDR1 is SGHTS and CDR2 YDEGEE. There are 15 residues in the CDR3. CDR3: CASSLSDRAAGELFF. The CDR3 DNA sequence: TGTGCCAGCAGCTTGAGCGACAGGGCGGCCGGGGAGCTGTTTTTT.

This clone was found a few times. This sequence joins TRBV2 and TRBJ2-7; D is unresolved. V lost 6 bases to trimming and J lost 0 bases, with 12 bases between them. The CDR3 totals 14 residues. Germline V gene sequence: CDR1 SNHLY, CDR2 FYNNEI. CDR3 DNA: TGTGCCAGCAGCGTCAACTGGAGCTCCTACGAGCAGTACTTC. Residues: CASSVNWSSYEQYF.

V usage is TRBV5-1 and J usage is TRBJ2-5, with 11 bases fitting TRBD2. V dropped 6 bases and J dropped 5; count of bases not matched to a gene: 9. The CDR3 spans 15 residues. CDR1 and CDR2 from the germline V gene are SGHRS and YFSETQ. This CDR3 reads CASTASGRSWETQYF. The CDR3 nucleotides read TGCGCCAGCACAGCTAGCGGGAGGTCTTGGGAGACCCAGTACTTC.

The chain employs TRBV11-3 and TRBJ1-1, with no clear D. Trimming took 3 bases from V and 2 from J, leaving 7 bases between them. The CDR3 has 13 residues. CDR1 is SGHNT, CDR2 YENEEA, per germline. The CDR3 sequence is CASSFSTNTEAFF. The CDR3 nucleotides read TGTGCCAGCAGCTTCTCCACAAACACTGAAGCTTTCTTT.

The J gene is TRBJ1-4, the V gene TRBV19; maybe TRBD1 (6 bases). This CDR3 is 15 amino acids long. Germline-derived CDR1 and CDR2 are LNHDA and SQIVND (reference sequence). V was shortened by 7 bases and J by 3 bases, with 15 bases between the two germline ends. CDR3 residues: CASTGGQWANEKLFF. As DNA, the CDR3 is TGTGCCAGTACCGGGGGGCAGTGGGCTAATGAAAAACTGTTTTTT. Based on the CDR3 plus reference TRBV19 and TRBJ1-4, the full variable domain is DGGITQSPKYLFRKEGQNVTLSCEQNLNHDAMYWYRQDPGQGLRLIYYSQIVNDFQKGDIAEGYSVSREKKESFPLTVTSAQKNPTAFYLCASTGGQWANEKLFFGSGTQLSVL.

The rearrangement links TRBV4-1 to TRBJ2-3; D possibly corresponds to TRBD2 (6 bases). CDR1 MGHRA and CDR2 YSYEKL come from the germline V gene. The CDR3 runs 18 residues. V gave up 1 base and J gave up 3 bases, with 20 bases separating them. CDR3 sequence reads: CASSQGFPAGPATDTQYF. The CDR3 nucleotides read TGCGCCAGCAGCCAAGGGTTCCCCGCGGGACCGGCGACAGATACGCAGTATTTT.

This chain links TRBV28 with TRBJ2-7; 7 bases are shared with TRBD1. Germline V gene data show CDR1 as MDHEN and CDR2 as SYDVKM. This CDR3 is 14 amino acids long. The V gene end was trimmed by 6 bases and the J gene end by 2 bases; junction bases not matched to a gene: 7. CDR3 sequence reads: CASSRGGPTYEQYF. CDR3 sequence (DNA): TGTGCCAGCAGCCGAGGGGGCCCAACCTACGAGCAGTACTTC.

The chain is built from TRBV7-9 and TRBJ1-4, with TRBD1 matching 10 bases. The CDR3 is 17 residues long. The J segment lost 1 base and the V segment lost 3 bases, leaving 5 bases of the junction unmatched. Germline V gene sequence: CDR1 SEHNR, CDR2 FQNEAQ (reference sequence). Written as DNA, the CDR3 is TGTGCCAGCAGCTTTCCCCGGACAGGGGGAACTAATGAAAAACTGTTTTTT. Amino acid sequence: CASSFPRTGGTNEKLFF.